This T cell receptor beta chain was retrieved from a study of T cell responses to AZD1222 COVID-19 vaccine. TCRdb's table, derived via immunoSEQ multiplex PCR, lists solely in-frame clones and lacks some. The sample lists about 78,000 clones; about 82% were seen once. Note on this clone: The antigen is unknown.

Study findings and constraints: A rise in Spike-specific TCR breadth and depth followed two AZD1222 doses. At 160-218 and 743-854, vaccine-associated CD4 TCRs were dominant, and they spanned spike. Clonal diversity was possibly underestimated, and white British individuals and females predominated among donors. The study reported that nearly half of spike-specific TCRs target unmutated variant regions.

Germline values: CDR1 LGHNT, CDR2 FRNRAP. The CDR3 is made up of 15 amino acids. Trimming removed 6 bases at V and 0 bases at J, with 11 bases between. This sequence was found in an adult in good health. Sequences were derived from peripheral blood, sampled on day 0 of AZD1222 vaccination. The rearrangement joins TRBV12-5 to TRBJ1-4; TRBD1 might be the D (5 bases). The CDR3 is CASGLDTTTNEKLFF. The CDR3 DNA reads TGTGCTAGTGGGCTGGACACTACAACTAATGAAAAACTGTTTTTT.